This T cell receptor beta chain was sequenced for a study of cytomegalovirus exposure and HLA in healthy donors. Findings of the study overall: Three chains linked to CMV were shown in vitro to be specific for CMV antigens. HLA allele associations emerged for about 16,000 TCR beta sequences in a later analysis, at 0.05 false discovery rate.

Germline V CDR1 and CDR2: MNHEY, SMNVEV (reference sequence). Trimming pared 2 bases from V and 0 bases from J, leaving 14 bases between. This CDR3 has 17 residues. Use of 60 Vbeta and 13 Jbeta primers characterized the PCR. TCRdb's table, derived via immunoSEQ multiplex PCR, lists solely in-frame clones and lacks some. This repertoire shows 120,000 to 150,000 clones, approximately 79% found once; its top ten account for about 1.7%. The donors gave bone marrow, and they were healthy. On this clone: Its antigen is unknown.

The receptor was isolated from a woman aged 25 to 39 in good health and CMV-seronegative. Sequenced material: PBMCs. This chain joins TRBV27 and TRBJ2-1; D possibly corresponds to TRBD2 (5 bases). CDR3 sequence reads: CASSLRAGTSSYNEQFF. The CDR3 nucleotides read TGTGCCAGCAGTTTAAGGGCTGGTACTAGCTCCTACAATGAGCAGTTCTTC.